The T cell receptor (beta chain) described here comes from a study of multiple sclerosis patients with progressive multifocal leukoencephalopathy. Specified time point: approximately 11 months of natalizumab therapy. All PML patients were female, and all patients had earlier interferon beta. T1 marks 6 months and T2 marks 12 months of natalizumab therapy. Trimming took off 5 bases at V and 4 bases at J, with 14 bases between the two ends. Per the germline V gene, CDR1 is MNHEY and CDR2 is SMNVEV (reference sequence). The CDR3 consists of 14 residues. This was a survey-level run. Each PCR contained spiked synthetic TR CDR3 controls spanning every V-J pairing. TCRdb's table, derived via immunoSEQ multiplex PCR, lists solely in-frame clones and lacks some. The sample yields some 25,000 clones, roughly 90% seen once.

The sequence derives from a young man with multiple sclerosis. This specimen was PBMCs, taken from a patient treated with natalizumab. The V and J genes are TRBV27 and TRBJ1-1, with D tentatively TRBD1 (6 bases). CDR3 nucleotide sequence: TGTGCCAGCAGTGTAAACAGGGTTGGCACTGAAGCTTTCTTT. Protein: CASSVNRVGTEAFF.